Described below is a single T cell receptor beta chain sequence and its context. Its specificity is unknown. These data are taken from a study of cytomegalovirus exposure and HLA in healthy donors. Background on the study: Early released data comprised about 84 million unique TCRs from HLA-typed donors. Study-wide points: A later analysis, which compared TCR beta chains of equal frequency, found the HLA-associated ones more clonally expanded.

CDR1 and CDR2 (germline): LNHDA, SQIVND (reference sequence). Deletions cut 4 bases from V and 10 bases from J, with 11 bases between. This CDR3 spans 12 amino acids. In the PCR, 60 Vbeta and 13 Jbeta primers were used. Under the authors' procedure: Unique TCR beta chains totaled 65 million to 95 million in a later count, with about 11 million of them shared. Libraries were prepared by immunoSEQ multiplex PCR; TCRdb keeps only in-frame clonotypes and omits some of them. Clone size and the V and J calls come from that table; the DNA yielded D and trimming. Among 120,000 to 150,000 clones listed, approximately 80% were seen once. Although they were nominally healthy when sampled, donors likely had unrecorded immune exposures.

The chain couples TRBV19 to TRBJ2-1; no clear D. Sequenced material: PBMCs. This sequence originates from a woman in her forties in good health and CMV-seropositive. CDR3 region: CASSSLVGEQFF. The CDR3 coding sequence is TGTGCCAGTAGTAGTCTCGTCGGGGAGCAGTTCTTC.